One and the same sample provided the 21 T cell receptor beta chains below, sequenced in a study of T cell responses to AZD1222 COVID-19 vaccine (dated by TCRdb to about 2021). The sample's time point label, decoded: baseline before first vaccination. The library was obtained by the immunoSEQ multiplex PCR assay. The immuneACCESS repertoire file appears here via TCRdb, limited to in-frame rearrangements. These files lack a portion of the clones; in checked studies, under half of the deficit traces to unresolved V genes, and the cause of the others is not known. The sample table holds 150,000 or so clones, of which roughly 88% were seen once. The ten largest clonotypes hold 2.2% of the sample. Sequenced material: peripheral blood, taken on day 0 of AZD1222 vaccination. The source of these receptors is an adult in good health.

A single count supports this clone. The chain carries TRBV30 and TRBJ1-2; 9 positions agree with TRBD1. The CDR3 totals 15 residues. J gave up 7 bases and V 1 base, and 10 bases lay outside the gene matches. The germline CDR1 and CDR2 sequences are GTSNPN and SVGIG (reference sequence). The CDR3 loop is CAWSGTGGRAVGYTF. As DNA, the CDR3 is TGTGCCTGGAGTGGAACAGGGGGCCGTGCAGTTGGCTACACCTTC.

CDR3 region: CASSPAGYNSPLHF. The CDR3 DNA reads TGTGCCAGCTCACCGGCGGGATACAATTCACCCCTCCACTTT. This chain links TRBV18 with TRBJ1-6; unclear D gene. Trimming cost V 3 bases and J 7 bases, with 10 bases left between them. CDR1 and CDR2 from the germline V gene are KGHSH and LQKENI. The CDR3 is 14 residues long.

CDR3 sequence (DNA): TGCGCCAGCAGCCAAGAAGTAGCGGCCTACAATGAGCAGTTCTTC. This sequence encodes CASSQEVAAYNEQFF. The chain has TRBV4-3 and TRBJ2-1, with D tentatively TRBD2 (6 bases). V dropped 0 bases and J dropped 2 bases, with 8 bases sitting between them. Germline V lookup: CDR1 LGHNA, CDR2 YSLEER. The CDR3 runs 15 residues.

This CDR3 reads CASSKTGGTEAFF. The CDR3 bases are TGTGCCAGCAGCAAGACAGGGGGCACTGAAGCTTTCTTT. The chain uses TRBV6-5 and TRBJ1-1; the match to TRBD1 covers 9 bases. Trimming cost V 6 bases and J 4 bases; bases outside gene matches: 3. Germline loops: CDR1 MNHEY, CDR2 SVGAGI. The CDR3 runs to 13 residues.

J is TRBJ1-1 and V is TRBV6-1; no definite D call. V was clipped by 6 bases and J by 2 bases, with 10 bases between them. Germline V lookup: CDR1 MNHNS, CDR2 SASEGT. The CDR3 has 13 amino acids. The CDR3 is CASSAQVNTEAFF. The CDR3 nucleotides are TGTGCCAGCAGCGCCCAGGTAAACACTGAAGCTTTCTTT.

The chain combines TRBV7-3 with TRBJ2-2; D might be TRBD2 (5 bases). The germline gives CDR1 SGHTA, CDR2 FQGTGA. Trimming took 5 bases from V and 5 from J, leaving 18 bases between them. CDR3 length equals 16 residues. The CDR3 nucleotides are TGTGCCAGCAGCCGCCTCGGACTCGCCGGGACCGGGGAGCTGTTTTTT. The encoded protein is CASSRLGLAGTGELFF.

The V gene is TRBV5-1, the J gene TRBJ2-3, with 10 bases lining up with TRBD2. The junction had 7 bases not matched to a gene; V was cut back by 4 bases and J by 2 bases. Germline V gene data show CDR1 as SGHRS and CDR2 as YFSETQ. The CDR3 sequence is 16 residues long. The CDR3 coding sequence is TGCGCCAGCAGCCGGACCGGGACTAGCGCCACAGATACGCAGTATTTT. It yields the protein CASSRTGTSATDTQYF.

J is TRBJ1-5 and V is TRBV14; D unresolved. The germline V gene encodes CDR1 SGHDN and CDR2 FVKESK. V was pared by 4 bases and J by 2 bases, with 3 bases between. This CDR3 has 12 residues. For the CDR3, the DNA is TGTGCCAGCAGCCGGGGCAATCAGCCCCAGCATTTT. Translating gives CASSRGNQPQHF.

About this clone itself: The identical CDR3 is also encoded by other nucleotide sequences in the sample. J is TRBJ1-2 and V is TRBV20-1; a weak D match, TRBD1 (6 bases). CDR3 length: 11 residues. Trimming took 5 bases from V and 7 from J, leaving 11 bases between them. The germline CDR1 and CDR2 sequences are DFQATT and SNEGSKA (reference sequence). CDR3 in DNA: TGCAGTGCTGGACAAGGGGGTGGCTACACCTTC. It translates to CSAGQGGGYTF.

This chain uses TRBV18 with TRBJ2-5, with TRBD2 matching 7 bases. Trimming at V came to 3 bases and at J to 2 bases, leaving 3 bases not matched to a gene. CDR1 and CDR2 from the germline V gene are KGHSH and LQKENI. This CDR3 is built from 14 residues. Here the CDR3 DNA reads TGTGCCAGCTCACCTTCTAGCGGACAAGAGACCCAGTACTTC. Its protein product is CASSPSSGQETQYF.

The rearrangement joins TRBV7-2 to TRBJ2-1; 7 nucleotides line up with TRBD2. The V and J ends lost 8 bases and 0 bases, in that order; junction bases with no gene match: 4. CDR3 length: 14 amino acids. The germline V gene encodes CDR1 SGHTA and CDR2 FQGNSA. CDR3 in amino acids: CASLGGSSYNEQFF. The CDR3 nucleotides are TGTGCCAGCTTAGGCGGGAGCTCCTACAATGAGCAGTTCTTC.

V usage is TRBV28 and J usage is TRBJ2-1; 13 bases map to TRBD2. CDR1 and CDR2 from the germline V gene are MDHEN and SYDVKM. This CDR3 has 16 residues. V shed 8 bases and J 10 bases; nucleotides not matched to a gene: 14. CDR3 residues: CASAGLAGLTSGEQFF. The CDR3 coding sequence is TGTGCCAGCGCGGGACTAGCGGGGCTTACGTCGGGGGAGCAGTTCTTC. Looking up the rest from reference TRBV28 and TRBJ2-1 gives the full variable domain: DVKVTQSSRYLVKRTGEKVFLECVQDMDHENMFWYRQDPGLGLRLIYFSYDVKMKEKGDIPEGYSVSREKKERFSLILESASTNQTSMYLCASAGLAGLTSGEQFFGPGTRLTVL.

The chain combines TRBV3-1 (or the pseudogene TRBV3-2) with TRBJ2-5; D gene ambiguous. The CDR3 spans 13 residues. V was cut by 2 bases and J by 3 bases, with 7 bases left in between. Looked up from germline, CDR1 is LGHDT and CDR2 is YNNKEL (reference sequence). The CDR3 here is CASSQFTEETQYF. DNA of the CDR3: TGTGCCAGCAGCCAATTCACAGAAGAGACCCAGTACTTC.

This clone was picked up one time. The chain uses TRBV15 and TRBJ2-2; TRBD2 agrees at 8 bases. The germline CDR1 and CDR2 sequences are LNHNV and YYDKDF (reference sequence). The CDR3 runs to 18 residues. Trimming removed 0 bases from V and 0 bases from J; junction bases left unmatched: 6. The CDR3 sequence is CATSRDLAGSSNTGELFF. The CDR3 DNA is TGTGCCACCAGCAGAGACCTAGCGGGTTCCTCGAACACCGGGGAGCTGTTTTTT.

The V gene is TRBV11-2, the J gene TRBJ1-1, with D perhaps matching TRBD1 (6 bases). This CDR3 has 15 amino acids. Germline V gives CDR1 SGHAT, CDR2 FQNNGV. Trimming left V 5 bases short and J 1 base short, with 14 bases between. This CDR3 is CASSPRTAPNTEAFF. The CDR3 DNA reads TGTGCCAGCAGCCCCCGGACAGCCCCGAACACTGAAGCTTTCTTT. Filled out from reference TRBV11-2 and TRBJ1-1, the complete variable domain reads EAGVAQSPRYKIIEKRQSVAFWCNPISGHATLYWYQQILGQGPKLLIQFQNNGVVDDSQLPKDRFSAERLKGVDSTLKIQPAKLEDSAVYLCASSPRTAPNTEAFFGQGTRLTVV.

The chain joins TRBV27 to TRBJ1-1, with D hard to call. Germline CDR1 reads MNHEY; CDR2 reads SMNVEV (reference sequence). There are 13 residues in the CDR3. V gave up 10 bases and J gave up 3 bases, with 15 bases separating them. CDR3 protein: CATALRGDTEAFF. Written as DNA, the CDR3 is TGTGCCACCGCTTTGAGAGGAGACACTGAAGCTTTCTTT.

The chain couples TRBV27 to TRBJ2-7; no clear D gene. CDR3 size: 14 residues. Trimming left V 5 bases short and J 4 bases short, with 15 bases between. Germline V gives CDR1 MNHEY, CDR2 SMNVEV (reference sequence). DNA for the CDR3: TGTGCCAGCAGTACAAAACCAGACCGATACGAGCAGTACTTC. Its protein product is CASSTKPDRYEQYF.

The V and J genes are TRBV7-3 and TRBJ2-5; possible D gene TRBD2, 5 bases. The CDR3 has 13 residues. The V gene lost 3 bases and the J gene lost 5 bases, with 10 bases spanning the gap. CDR1 SGHTA and CDR2 FQGTGA come from the germline V gene. As DNA, the CDR3 is TGTGCCAGCAGCTTGGGCCCGGGGGAGACCCAGTACTTC. Amino acid sequence: CASSLGPGETQYF.

This chain links TRBV5-4 with TRBJ1-6, with a weak D call TRBD1 (6 bases). The V end lost 1 base, the J end lost 6 bases, and 11 bases lay between the germline ends. The germline V gene has CDR1 SGHNT and CDR2 YYREEE (reference sequence). The CDR3 totals 15 residues. CDR3 coding DNA: TGTGCCAGCAGCTTGAGGGGGATGGCTAATTCACCCCTCCACTTT. It translates to CASSLRGMANSPLHF.

V usage is TRBV5-1 and J usage is TRBJ2-2, with a possible D match to TRBD2 (5 bases). Germline-derived CDR1 and CDR2 are SGHRS and YFSETQ. The CDR3 length is 15 residues. Trimming removed 0 bases at V and 1 base at J, with 7 bases between. The CDR3 region is CASSLERMNTGELFF. Here the CDR3 DNA reads TGCGCCAGCAGCTTGGAGCGGATGAACACCGGGGAGCTGTTTTTT. Supplemented by reference TRBV5-1 and TRBJ2-2, the full variable domain reads KAGVTQTPRYLIKTRGQQVTLSCSPISGHRSVSWYQQTPGQGLQFLFEYFSETQRNKGNFPGRFSGRQFSNSRSEMNVSTLELGDSALYLCASSLERMNTGELFFGEGSRLTVL.

This rearrangement joins TRBV7-9 to TRBJ2-1, with 8 bases fitting TRBD2. V lost 5 bases to trimming and J lost 4 bases; unmatched junction nucleotides: 7. Germline V gives CDR1 SEHNR, CDR2 FQNEAQ (reference sequence). CDR3 length: 15 amino acids. CDR3 nucleotide sequence: TGTGCCAGCAGCCCCCGGGAGGGCCGGTACAATGAGCAGTTCTTC. This translates into CASSPREGRYNEQFF.